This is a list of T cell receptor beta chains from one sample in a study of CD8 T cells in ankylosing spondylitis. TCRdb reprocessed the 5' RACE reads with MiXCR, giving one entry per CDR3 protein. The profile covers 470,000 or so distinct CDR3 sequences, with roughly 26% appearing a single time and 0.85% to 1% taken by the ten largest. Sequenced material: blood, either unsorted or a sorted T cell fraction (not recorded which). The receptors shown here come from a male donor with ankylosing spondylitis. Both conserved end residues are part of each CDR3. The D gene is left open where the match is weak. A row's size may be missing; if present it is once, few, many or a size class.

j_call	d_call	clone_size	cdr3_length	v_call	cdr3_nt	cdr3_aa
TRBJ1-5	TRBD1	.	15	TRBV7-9	TGTGCCAGCAGCTCTTCAGGGACAGGGATTCAGCCCCAGCATTTT	CASSSSGTGIQPQHF
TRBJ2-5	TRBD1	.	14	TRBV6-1	TGTGCCAGCAGTCGATACAGGGGGCTGGAGACCCAGTACTTC	CASSRYRGLETQYF
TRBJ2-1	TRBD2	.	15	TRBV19	TGTGCCAGTAGCCCCAAGGGGACTACCTACAATGAGCAGTTCTTC	CASSPKGTTYNEQFF
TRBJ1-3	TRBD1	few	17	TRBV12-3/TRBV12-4	TGTGCCAGCAGTCCCGGGACAGGGGGCGCTTTTGGAAACACCATATATTTT	CASSPGTGGAFGNTIYF
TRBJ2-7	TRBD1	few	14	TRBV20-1	TGCAGTAACCTTGTCGGGACAGGGAACCACGAGCAGTACTTC	CSNLVGTGNHEQYF
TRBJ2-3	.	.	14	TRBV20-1	TGCAGTGCTAGAGCGGGCGGCAGCACAGATACGCAGTATTTT	CSARAGGSTDTQYF
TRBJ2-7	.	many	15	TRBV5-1	TGCGCCAGCAGCTTAAAGGGCGACTCTACCTACGAGCAGTACTTC	CASSLKGDSTYEQYF
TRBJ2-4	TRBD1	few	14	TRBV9	TGTGCCAGCAGCTTCGGGACAGGGAGGGACATTCAGTACTTC	CASSFGTGRDIQYF
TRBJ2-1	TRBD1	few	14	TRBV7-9	TGTGCCAGCAGCTTGGGGACAGGGTACCATGAGCAGTTCTTC	CASSLGTGYHEQFF
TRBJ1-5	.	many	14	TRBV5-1	TGTGCCAGCAGTCTAGGGCAAAGCAATCAGCCCCAGCATTTT	CASSLGQSNQPQHF
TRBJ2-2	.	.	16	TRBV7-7	TGTGCCAGCAGCTTAGGGGTCGGGAGCAGAACCGGGGAGCTGTTTTTT	CASSLGVGSRTGELFF